Here is one T cell receptor (beta chain) with its context. Its antigen remains unknown. The junction departs from germline at one end; a sequencing error may be responsible. The data derive from a study of metastatic and nonmetastatic thyroid tumors. Study-level findings and limits: Compared with benign nodules, malignant thyroid tumors were reported to have significantly higher TCR beta diversity in both blood and tumor.

Per the original methods: Clinicopathological groups supplied CDR3 differences that were used to build a distant-metastasis classifier for papillary thyroid cancer. With MiXCR, TCRdb reprocessed the PCR reads. TCRdb assigned the V and J calls; the authors' analysis was not used. Of about 25,000 clones in the sample, 20% to 25% were seen once. No treatment of any kind had been given to any patient before thyroid surgery. The CDR3 extends over 12 amino acids. The germline V gene encodes CDR1 LNHDA and CDR2 SQIVND (reference sequence). This TCR was recovered from a female donor with papillary thyroid cancer or a benign thyroid nodule (not recorded which). Some clones in this sample may be carry-over from other donors' samples. Sequenced input: adjacent normal tissue. The chain joins TRBV19 to TRBJ1-1, with 7 bases lining up with TRBD1. The CDR3 DNA reads TGTGTCAGTAGCCCGACAGGGACTGAGGCTTTCTTT. It codes for CVSSPTGTEAFF.